These 31 T cell receptor beta chains share one sample of origin, sequenced in a study of read filtering for tumor transcriptome and immune sequencing. From about 400 ng of RNA, a library with molecular barcoded alpha/delta and beta/gamma adaptors was made. One entry per CDR3 protein results from TCRdb running MiXCR on the reads. The sample records about 9,200 distinct CDR3 sequences, about 15% being singletons. Sequencing was carried out using a population of CD138-negative cells sorted from bone marrow. Source of these receptors: a donor older than 35 with multiple myeloma.

This clonotype occurred many times. The rearrangement uses TRBV7-9 and TRBJ2-1, with TRBD2 identical over 10 bases. CDR3 length: 16 amino acids. J lost 9 bases, V lost 4 bases, and 12 bases had no gene match. Per germline, CDR1 SEHNR and CDR2 FQNEAQ (reference sequence). The CDR3 nucleotides are TGTGCCAGCAGCTCCCCTCAGCGGGAGGGCCGGCGTGAGCAGTTCTTC. This encodes CASSSPQREGRREQFF.

This clonotype was observed many times. A much larger clone sits a single nucleotide away, making a read error possible. The rearrangement joins TRBV5-4 to TRBJ2-1; TRBD2 agrees at 8 bases. This CDR3 region has 15 residues. Germline V gives CDR1 SGHNT, CDR2 YYREEE (reference sequence). The CDR3 is CASSSQRELYNGQFF. Written as DNA, the CDR3 is TGTGCCAGCAGCTCGCAGCGGGAGCTTTACAATGGGCAGTTCTTC.

This clonotype turned up a few times. A far larger clone is only one base removed, so a read error is likely. The V and J genes are TRBV7-6 and TRBJ2-1, with a tentative D call TRBD1 (7 bases). V lost 5 bases and J 8 bases, leaving 16 bases between the germline ends. CDR1 and CDR2 (germline): SGHVS, FNYEAQ. The CDR3 spans 14 residues. CDR3 DNA: TGTGCCAGCAGCCCAGGGGGGCAGGGGGATGAGCAGTTCTTC. As protein: CASSPGGQGDEQFF.

This clonotype occurred many times. The junction and the germline gene differ at one end; a read error may be behind it. The chain joins TRBV7-2 to TRBJ1-5; 7 bases are shared with TRBD1. The CDR3 has 13 amino acids. The V gene's germline CDR1 is SGHTA and CDR2 FQGNSA. In DNA form, the CDR3 reads TGTGCCAGCAGTTTAGACAGGGCCCAGCCCCAGCATTTT. Protein sequence: CASSLDRAQPQHF.

Within the sample, this clonotype is medium-sized (0.01 to 0.1%). The chain has TRBV7-8 and TRBJ2-1; TRBD1 aligns across 7 bases. Germline values: CDR1 SGHVS, CDR2 FQNEAQ. This CDR3 region has 16 residues. The V and J ends lost 5 bases and 0 bases, in that order; junction bases with no gene match: 7. This CDR3 reads CASSLHGDSSYNEQFF. The CDR3 bases are TGTGCCAGCAGCCTCCACGGGGACAGCTCCTACAATGAGCAGTTCTTC.

This clonotype is medium-sized by share. The J gene is TRBJ2-1, the V gene TRBV7-9; either TRBD1 or TRBD2 may supply D (5 bases each). The CDR3 is made up of 13 amino acids. Germline V gene sequence: CDR1 SEHNR, CDR2 FQNEAQ (reference sequence). Trimming stripped 1 base from V and 9 bases from J, with 10 bases between. This CDR3 reads CASSLEWGSEQFF. For the CDR3, the DNA is TGTGCCAGCAGCTTAGAGTGGGGGAGTGAGCAGTTCTTC.

In this sample, this clonotype turned up many times. Given a much more abundant clone one base away, this may be a read error. The genes are TRBV29-1 and TRBJ2-1; TRBD1 aligns across 9 bases. The CDR3 spans 15 residues. Germline CDR1 reads SQVTM; CDR2 reads ANQGSEA. The CDR3 protein is CSVAGTGPAYNGQFF. CDR3 bases: TGCAGCGTAGCCGGGACAGGGCCGGCCTACAATGGGCAGTTCTTC.

By its share, this clonotype is medium-sized. The CDR3 sequence is CSASLAGSYNEQFF. The CDR3 bases are TGCAGTGCTAGTCTAGCGGGATCCTACAATGAGCAGTTCTTC. The V gene is TRBV20-1, the J gene TRBJ2-1, with 9 bases lining up with TRBD2. With 3 bases clipped from V and 1 base from J, the junction kept 1 base outside the gene matches. The CDR3 runs to 14 residues. CDR1 and CDR2 from the germline V gene are DFQATT and SNEGSKA (reference sequence).

This clonotype was seen at least ten times. The genes are TRBV10-3 and TRBJ1-4, with TRBD1 as a possible D gene (6 bases). CDR3 size: 14 residues. V was clipped by 3 bases and J by 3 bases, with 8 bases between them. Germline V CDR1 and CDR2: ENHRY, SYGVKD. The CDR3 region is CAISDRGANEKLFF. For the CDR3, the DNA is TGTGCCATCAGTGACAGGGGAGCTAATGAAAAACTGTTTTTT.

This clonotype has a count of ten or more. V is TRBV12-3 or TRBV12-4 and J is TRBJ1-1; D gene unclear. V lost 3 bases, J lost 1 base, and 9 bases lay in between. The CDR3 extends over 14 amino acids. The CDR3, as DNA: TGTGCCAGCAGTTTGTCCAGGCCGAACACTGAAGCTTTCTTT. It specifies CASSLSRPNTEAFF.

This clonotype was observed at least ten times. V gene TRBV7-2 combines with J gene TRBJ2-1; no firm D call. With 1 base removed from V and 2 bases from J, the gap between germline ends came to 9 bases. The CDR3 has 15 amino acids. Germline loops: CDR1 SGHTA, CDR2 FQGNSA. The CDR3 sequence: CASSLGSGPYNEQFF. The CDR3 DNA reads TGTGCCAGCAGCTTAGGGTCGGGTCCCTACAATGAGCAGTTCTTC.

This clonotype appeared many times. Mismatch with germline at one junction end may stem from a read error. The chain couples TRBV20-1 to TRBJ1-1; 7 nucleotides agree with TRBD1. The CDR3 loop spans 13 amino acids. CDR1 DFQATT and CDR2 SNEGSKA come from the germline V gene (reference sequence). The CDR3 is CSAGDRVRTEAFF. In DNA, the CDR3 is TGCAGTGCTGGAGACAGGGTGAGGACTGAAGCTTTCTTT.

This clonotype was observed many times. The rearrangement uses TRBV6-5 and TRBJ2-2; no clear D gene. CDR1 and CDR2 (germline): MNHEY, SVGAGI. The CDR3 length is 15 residues. The V end lost 0 bases, the J end lost 5 bases, and 10 bases lay between the germline ends. CDR3 in amino acids: CASSYSNSGTGELFF. In DNA, the CDR3 is TGTGCCAGCAGTTACTCGAATTCCGGGACCGGGGAGCTGTTTTTT.

This clonotype was counted at least ten times. This chain joins TRBV13 and TRBJ2-7; D remains ambiguous. The V gene lost 6 bases and the J gene lost 0 bases, with 6 bases spanning the gap. The germline gives CDR1 PRHDT, CDR2 FYEKMQ (reference sequence). This CDR3 is 12 amino acids long. CDR3 nucleotides: TGTGCCAGCAGTCGTATCTCCTACGAGCAGTACTTC. It yields the protein CASSRISYEQYF. The full variable domain, in which reference TRBV13 and TRBJ2-7 provide the parts outside the CDR3, is AAGVIQSPRHLIKEKRETATLKCYPIPRHDTVYWYQQGPGQDPQFLISFYEKMQSDKGSIPDRFSAQQFSDYHSELNMSSLELGDSALYFCASSRISYEQYFGPGTRLTVT.

The gene calls are TRBV7-2 and TRBJ2-3; possible D gene TRBD1, 5 bases. The closer fit of TRBJ1-5 to the DNA end suggests the J call may be wrong. The CDR3 has 13 residues. Germline loops: CDR1 SGHTA, CDR2 FQGNSA. CDR3 region: CASSFGARDTQHF. As DNA, the CDR3 is TGTGCCAGCAGCTTCGGGGCGCGGGATACGCAGCATTTT.

This clonotype was recorded at least ten times. The V gene is TRBV30, the J gene TRBJ2-1; 9 bases agree with TRBD2. The germline V gene has CDR1 GTSNPN and CDR2 SVGIG (reference sequence). This CDR3 comprises 13 residues. The V and J ends lost 4 bases and 5 bases, in that order; junction bases with no gene match: 3. This chain's CDR3 is CAWTSGNDNEQFF. CDR3 in DNA: TGTGCCTGGACTAGCGGGAATGACAATGAGCAGTTCTTC.

This clonotype was counted at least ten times. This chain links TRBV19 with TRBJ2-1; 9 nucleotides match TRBD1. Losses at the gene ends were 6 bases for V and 10 bases for J; bases not matched to a gene: 16. Germline lookup yields CDR1 LNHDA and CDR2 SQIVND (reference sequence). The CDR3 runs to 16 residues. The CDR3 DNA reads TGTGCCAGTAGGCTTACAGGGGGCACCTCCCCCCAAGAGCAGTTCTTC. Its protein product is CASRLTGGTSPQEQFF.

This clonotype is a singleton in its sample. A read error is likely here: a far larger clone is one base away. The chain couples TRBV12-5 to TRBJ1-4, with D perhaps matching TRBD1 (5 bases). CDR3 length: 14 amino acids. Per germline, CDR1 LGHNT and CDR2 FRNRAP. The DNA of the CDR3 is TGTGCTAGTGGGACCGGGACCCTCCAGGCGACGCGGTATTTT. Protein: CASGTGTLQATRYF.

In its sample, this clonotype is medium-sized. The chain couples TRBV29-1 to TRBJ2-1, with D possibly TRBD2 on 5 matching bases. Trimming left V 1 base short and J 0 bases short, with 16 bases between. CDR1 SQVTM and CDR2 ANQGSEA come from the germline V gene. The CDR3 has 17 amino acids. The CDR3 region is CSVEGHWTGSSYNEQFF. In DNA, the CDR3 is TGCAGCGTTGAAGGCCATTGGACTGGGAGCTCCTACAATGAGCAGTTCTTC.

This clonotype has a handful of counts. The rearrangement joins TRBV29-1 to TRBJ1-1, with TRBD1 identical over 8 bases. Losses at the gene ends were 5 bases for V and 5 bases for J; bases not matched to a gene: 7. Germline V gene data show CDR1 as SQVTM and CDR2 as ANQGSEA. The CDR3 length is 13 residues. In nucleotides, the CDR3 is TGCAGCGTTCAGGGGGCGCGGACAACTGAAGCTTTCTTT. Protein sequence: CSVQGARTTEAFF.

At least ten counts were recorded for this clonotype. The chain employs TRBV7-2 and TRBJ1-1; possible D gene TRBD1, 5 bases. The CDR3 runs 14 residues. Trimming took 3 bases from V and 5 from J, leaving 13 bases between them. The V gene's germline CDR1 is SGHTA and CDR2 FQGNSA. CDR3: CASSLGPQRTEAFF. In DNA, the CDR3 is TGTGCCAGCAGCTTGGGGCCCCAGAGGACTGAAGCTTTCTTT.

This clonotype was recorded at least ten times. The CDR3 DNA follows: TGTGCCAGCAGCTTGGAGGGCCGTACCTACGAGCAGTACTTC. Protein product: CASSLEGRTYEQYF. The V gene is TRBV5-6, the J gene TRBJ2-7; D gene unclear. The CDR3 consists of 14 residues. Trimming took off 0 bases at V and 2 bases at J, with 9 bases between the two ends. The V gene's germline CDR1 is SGHDT and CDR2 YYEEEE.

This clonotype was detected many times. The chain combines TRBV28 with TRBJ2-6, with D unresolved. Trimming took off 5 bases at V and 3 bases at J, with 14 bases between the two ends. The germline gives CDR1 MDHEN, CDR2 SYDVKM. The CDR3 runs 16 residues. The CDR3 region has the DNA TGTGCCAGCAGTCCACTCTTAAGCCTTGGGGCCAACGTCCTGACTTTC. Translated, it gives CASSPLLSLGANVLTF.

This clonotype ranks as medium-sized. The genes are TRBV5-1 and TRBJ2-1; weak D call: TRBD1 (6 bases). Germline-derived CDR1 and CDR2 are SGHRS and YFSETQ. The CDR3 consists of 16 residues. Trimming took 1 base from V and 2 from J, leaving 13 bases between them. The DNA of the CDR3 is TGCGCCAGCAGCTTGCGAGGGGCAGGGGCCTACAATGAGCAGTTCTTC. It encodes CASSLRGAGAYNEQFF.

This clonotype was seen many times. The chain uses TRBV7-2 and TRBJ2-7; the match to TRBD2 covers 11 bases. The germline V gene has CDR1 SGHTA and CDR2 FQGNSA. CDR3 length equals 18 residues. V dropped 1 base and J dropped 2; count of bases not matched to a gene: 10. This CDR3 reads CASSLVLAGVSLPYEQYF. CDR3 coding DNA: TGTGCCAGCAGCTTAGTACTAGCGGGGGTCTCGCTACCCTACGAGCAGTACTTC.

This clonotype turned up a few times. A far larger clone is off by one base, so a read error is likely. The chain has TRBV12-3 or TRBV12-4 and TRBJ1-6; no firm D call. The J call is uncertain, as TRBJ1-1 better fits the DNA end. CDR3 size: 13 residues. The CDR3 sequence is CASSLAPNTGAFF. The CDR3 DNA sequence: TGTGCCAGCAGTTTAGCTCCGAACACTGGAGCTTTCTTT.

This clonotype was seen only once. This likely traces to a read error, being one base from a far larger clone. The chain combines TRBV20-1 with TRBJ2-7, with 15 bases aligning to TRBD2. V lost 6 bases, J lost 7 bases, and 10 bases stayed unmatched. The CDR3 loop spans 15 amino acids. The V gene's germline CDR1 is DFQATT and CDR2 SNEGSKA (reference sequence). CDR3 in amino acids: CSAQEGTSGRNEQYF. As DNA, the CDR3 is TGCAGTGCCCAAGAGGGGACTAGCGGGAGGAATGAGCAGTACTTC.

Judged by abundance, this clonotype is medium-sized. J is TRBJ2-1 and V is TRBV20-1, with TRBD2 matching 8 bases. CDR3 length: 16 residues. Trimming at V came to 5 bases and at J to 3 bases, leaving 12 bases not matched to a gene. Germline CDR1 is DFQATT and CDR2 is SNEGSKA (reference sequence). CDR3 DNA sequence: TGCAGTGCTCCAGATCGTGGGAGCGGGAGCTACAATGAGCAGTTCTTC. This codes for CSAPDRGSGSYNEQFF.

The table lists this clonotype with many counts. The rearrangement uses TRBV20-1 and TRBJ2-2, with D unresolved. V was shortened by 6 bases and J by 4 bases, with 9 bases between the two germline ends. This CDR3 spans 12 amino acids. Germline loops: CDR1 DFQATT, CDR2 SNEGSKA (reference sequence). This CDR3 is CSAGGSTGELFF. The CDR3 DNA follows: TGCAGTGCCGGCGGTTCCACCGGGGAGCTGTTTTTT.

The table lists this clonotype with many counts. The CDR3 DNA reads as TGTGCCAGCAGCTTACAGAAAAGGGAGACCCAGTACTTC. This sequence encodes CASSLQKRETQYF. The chain links TRBV7-2 to TRBJ2-5; D call uncertain. The CDR3 covers 13 residues. The V end lost 2 bases, the J end lost 5 bases, and 9 bases lay between the germline ends. Germline V gene sequence: CDR1 SGHTA, CDR2 FQGNSA.

This clonotype was seen repeatedly, ten times or more. The chain uses TRBV27 and TRBJ2-5; D remains unclear. CDR3 size: 15 residues. In germline, CDR1 is MNHEY, CDR2 SMNVEV (reference sequence). The V and J ends lost 5 bases and 3 bases respectively, with 16 bases between them. The CDR3 sequence is CASSPRQALKETQYF. In DNA form, the CDR3 reads TGTGCCAGCAGTCCCCGGCAGGCCCTCAAAGAGACCCAGTACTTC.